Below, 5 T cell receptor beta chains from the same sample are listed, as sequenced in a study of cytomegalovirus exposure and HLA in healthy donors (dated by TCRdb to about 2017). The protocol used for the library was the immunoSEQ multiplex PCR assay. For the multiplex PCR, a mixture combining 60 forward primers for TCR Vbeta segments and 13 reverse primers for TCR Jbeta segments was used. TCRdb took over this immuneACCESS table, retaining in-frame rearrangements with V and J assigned. Such tables are incomplete; in checked studies, under half of the missing clones stem from an unresolved V gene, and the remainder is unexplained. Here the sample has about 160,000 clones; over 80% occur a single time. Of the sample, 1.5% falls within the top ten clones. The sample comprised PBMCs. The receptors derive from a girl between 5 and 17 years old in good health and CMV-seropositive.

The CDR3, as DNA: TGTGCCAGCTCACCACCTAGTGAACAAGAGACCCAGTACTTC. Residues: CASSPPSEQETQYF. This chain links TRBV18 with TRBJ2-5; no firm D call. Trimming pared 0 bases from V and 2 bases from J, leaving 7 bases between. This CDR3 region has 14 residues. Germline V gene data show CDR1 as KGHSH and CDR2 as LQKENI.

The chain links TRBV10-3 to TRBJ2-7; possible D gene TRBD2, 5 bases. The CDR3 consists of 14 residues. Trimming removed 5 bases from V and 4 bases from J, with 15 bases in between. Germline V gene lookup returns CDR1 ENHRY and CDR2 SYGVKD. The DNA of the CDR3 is TGTGCCATCAGTACCTACGGAGGTCAATACGAGCAGTACTTC. Translating it yields CAISTYGGQYEQYF.

A note on this clone: Germline is not matched at one junction end, which may reflect a read error. The chain has TRBV11-3 and TRBJ2-5; D gene uncertain. The CDR3 is 16 amino acids. CDR1 and CDR2 (germline): SGHNT, YENEEA. The DNA for the CDR3 is TGTGCCAGCAGCTTAGAGGTCATCGGGTGGGTAGAGGCCCAGTACTTC. Its translation is CASSLEVIGWVEAQYF.

V and J are TRBV6-6 and TRBJ2-7, with a possible D match to TRBD1 (6 bases). Trimming removed 6 bases at V and 2 bases at J, with 14 bases between. The CDR3 is made up of 14 amino acids. Germline values: CDR1 MNHNY, CDR2 SVGAGI (reference sequence). The CDR3 DNA reads TGTGCCAGCAGCCCCCAGGGGACCACCTACGAGCAGTACTTC. It encodes CASSPQGTTYEQYF.

This clone has only one observation. V gene TRBV4-1 combines with J gene TRBJ2-2; TRBD2 matches 15 bases. The J segment lost 5 bases and the V segment lost 4 bases, leaving 8 bases of the junction unmatched. The CDR3 sequence is 18 residues long. Germline CDR1 MGHRA, CDR2 YSYEKL. CDR3 amino acids: CASSLLGLAGGGTGELFF. DNA of the CDR3: TGCGCCAGCAGCCTCCTGGGACTAGCGGGAGGAGGGACCGGGGAGCTGTTTTTT.